These 16 T cell receptor beta chains share one sample of origin, sequenced in a study of blood T cell repertoires in COVID-19. Sequencing used immunoSEQ multiplex PCR; TCRdb keeps in-frame clones, though not all of them. The sample lists 69,000 or so clones; around 80% were seen once. The sequenced sample consisted of peripheral blood. These receptors all come from a man between 50 and 59 years old with COVID-19, enrolled during active disease.

This chain connects TRBV7-9 to TRBJ2-1; TRBD2 aligns across 8 bases. This CDR3 comprises 13 residues. The J segment lost 5 bases and the V segment lost 7 bases, leaving 4 bases of the junction unmatched. Germline CDR1 is SEHNR and CDR2 is FQNEAQ (reference sequence). Here the CDR3 reads CASIVAGNNEQFF. The CDR3 DNA follows: TGTGCCAGCATTGTAGCGGGGAACAATGAGCAGTTCTTC.

This clone came up once. This chain links TRBV3-1 (or the pseudogene TRBV3-2) with TRBJ2-2; D gene uncertain. Trimming cost V 10 bases and J 0 bases, with 9 bases left between them. Germline loops: CDR1 LGHDT, CDR2 YNNKEL (reference sequence). There are 13 residues in the CDR3. The CDR3 here is CAIEASNTGELFF. For the CDR3, the DNA is TGTGCCATCGAAGCGTCGAACACCGGGGAGCTGTTTTTT.

The chain couples TRBV6-1 to TRBJ2-1, with D hard to call. The CDR3 length is 14 residues. V lost 3 bases and J lost 0, with 6 bases in between. Germline V lookup: CDR1 MNHNS, CDR2 SASEGT. CDR3 region: CASSEGTSYNEQFF. CDR3 nucleotide sequence: TGTGCCAGCAGTGAGGGCACCTCCTACAATGAGCAGTTCTTC.

The chain links TRBV6-5 to TRBJ1-2, with TRBD1 matching over 8 bases. Germline loops: CDR1 MNHEY, CDR2 SVGAGI. Losses at the gene ends were 6 bases for V and 6 bases for J; bases not matched to a gene: 6. This CDR3 spans 13 amino acids. The CDR3 here is CASSQDRGHGYTF. DNA for the CDR3: TGTGCCAGCAGCCAAGACAGGGGACATGGCTACACCTTC.

The CDR3 region is CASSIREGFVGNQPQHF. DNA of the CDR3: TGTGCCAGTAGTATTCGGGAAGGGTTCGTTGGCAATCAGCCCCAGCATTTT. The chain has TRBV19 and TRBJ1-5; D gene ambiguous. Germline CDR1 reads LNHDA; CDR2 reads SQIVND (reference sequence). Trimming removed 3 bases from V and 2 bases from J, with 17 bases in between. This CDR3 contains 17 residues.

The chain carries TRBV2 and TRBJ2-1, with 8 nucleotides matching TRBD2. V trimming: 3 bases; J trimming: 7 bases; junction bases outside the gene matches: 2. Germline V gene lookup returns CDR1 SNHLY and CDR2 FYNNEI. CDR3 size: 13 residues. Written as DNA, the CDR3 is TGTGCCAGCAGTGAGGAGCGGGAGAATGAGCAGTTCTTC. It codes for CASSEERENEQFF. The entire variable domain, with the rest obtained from reference TRBV2 and TRBJ2-1, is as follows: EPEVTQTPSHQVTQMGQEVILRCVPISNHLYFYWYRQILGQKVEFLVSFYNNEISEKSEIFDDQFSVERPDGSNFTLKIRSTKLEDSAMYFCASSEERENEQFFGPGTRLTVL.

The J gene is TRBJ1-2, the V gene TRBV6-5; tentatively, D is TRBD1 (6 bases). Germline lookup yields CDR1 MNHEY and CDR2 SVGAGI. V was pared by 4 bases and J by 12 bases, with 12 bases between. The length of the CDR3 is 11 residues. The CDR3: CASSSGQLHTF. The CDR3 region has the DNA TGTGCCAGCAGTTCGGGACAACTTCACACCTTC.

The chain joins TRBV5-1 to TRBJ2-5, with TRBD2 matching over 7 bases. The V segment lost 4 bases and the J segment 3 bases; nucleotides outside the gene matches: 6. Germline lookup yields CDR1 SGHRS and CDR2 YFSETQ. The CDR3 covers 14 residues. CDR3 bases: TGCGCCAGCAGCCTCCGACGGGGGGAAGAGACCCAGTACTTC. As protein: CASSLRRGEETQYF.

The CDR3 reads CASSQGSREETQYF. CDR3 sequence (DNA): TGCGCCAGCAGCCAAGGGTCCAGGGAAGAGACCCAGTACTTC. This chain joins TRBV4-1 and TRBJ2-5, with a possible D match to TRBD1 (5 bases). Germline lookup yields CDR1 MGHRA and CDR2 YSYEKL. The V gene lost 1 base and the J gene lost 3 bases, with 9 bases spanning the gap. The CDR3 length is 14 residues.

A single count supports this clone. The rearrangement joins TRBV7-6 to TRBJ2-7; 14 nucleotides line up with TRBD2. The CDR3 extends over 16 amino acids. Per the germline V gene, CDR1 is SGHVS and CDR2 is FNYEAQ. Germline trimming cut 5 bases from V and 2 bases from J; bases unmatched to any gene: 5. In DNA form, the CDR3 reads TGTGCCAGCAGCCCATGGACTAGCGGGGGGACCTACGAGCAGTACTTC. The encoded protein is CASSPWTSGGTYEQYF.

The V and J genes are TRBV4-2 and TRBJ2-2, with 7 bases matching TRBD2. Germline assignment: CDR1 LGHNA and CDR2 YNFKEQ. The V gene end was trimmed by 2 bases and the J gene end by 8 bases; junction bases not matched to a gene: 11. This CDR3 is built from 16 residues. CDR3 in amino acids: CASSQKLLTGGGELFF. The CDR3 DNA reads TGTGCCAGCAGCCAAAAACTTCTAACGGGGGGAGGGGAGCTGTTTTTT.

The V and J genes are TRBV19 and TRBJ2-3, with 8 positions matching TRBD2. V trimming: 5 bases; J trimming: 5 bases; junction bases outside the gene matches: 12. The CDR3 is made up of 16 amino acids. In germline, CDR1 is LNHDA, CDR2 SQIVND (reference sequence). Here the CDR3 reads CASSSSGGRRLDTQYF. Written as DNA, the CDR3 is TGTGCCAGTAGTTCCTCGGGGGGGCGCCGATTAGATACGCAGTATTTT.

Only a few counts were recorded for this clone. The chain uses TRBV11-2 and TRBJ2-1, with D possibly being TRBD2 (6 bases). The germline CDR1 and CDR2 sequences are SGHAT and FQNNGV. Trimming pared 1 base from V and 6 bases from J, leaving 13 bases between. The CDR3 runs 15 residues. The CDR3: CASSLAVGLPNEQFF. CDR3 in DNA: TGTGCCAGCAGCTTAGCGGTGGGACTCCCCAATGAGCAGTTCTTC.

The chain recombines TRBV5-1 with TRBJ2-7, with TRBD1 matching over 7 bases. CDR1 and CDR2 (germline): SGHRS, YFSETQ. Trimming removed 5 bases from V and 4 bases from J; junction bases left unmatched: 12. The CDR3 is 15 residues long. The CDR3 loop reads CASRYWVQGKYEQYF. The CDR3 region has the DNA TGCGCCAGCAGGTATTGGGTACAGGGGAAGTACGAGCAGTACTTC.

The gene calls are TRBV4-2 and TRBJ2-1; 8 bases fit TRBD2. Germline trimming cut 7 bases from V and 4 bases from J; bases unmatched to any gene: 12. Germline V lookup: CDR1 LGHNA, CDR2 YNFKEQ. This CDR3 has 16 amino acids. In nucleotides, the CDR3 is TGTGCCAGCACGCCGGCAGCGGGGGATCATTACAATGAGCAGTTCTTC. Residues: CASTPAAGDHYNEQFF.

The chain links TRBV3-1 (or the pseudogene TRBV3-2) to TRBJ2-1; tentative D call: TRBD2 (6 bases). Trimming stripped 3 bases from V and 2 bases from J, with 14 bases between. The germline V gene encodes CDR1 LGHDT and CDR2 YNNKEL (reference sequence). The CDR3 extends over 16 amino acids. CDR3 sequence reads: CASSQTSGGPYNEQFF. CDR3 bases: TGTGCCAGCAGCCAGACCTCCGGGGGTCCCTACAATGAGCAGTTCTTC.